This is a list of T cell receptor beta chains from one sample in a study of T-cell reconstitution after alpha-beta-depleted transplantation in children. TCRdb reprocessed the PCR reads via MiXCR and lists one record per CDR3 protein. Of about 230,000 distinct CDR3 sequences listed, around 8.9% are singletons. The sample consisted of PBMCs from the stem cell graft donor, taken from the stem cell graft. Receptors were obtained from a human donor who donated a stem cell graft to a child with SCID. The CDR3 runs from the conserved cysteine through the conserved F or W. Each record gives: CDR3 protein, CDR3 DNA, D gene, V gene, J gene, clone size. D genes are given only for firm matches. Not all rows give a size; the values are once, few, many and, for expanded clones, a class.

CASSFLAGGLRDTQYF	TGTGCCAGCAGCTTCTTAGCGGGGGGGCTACGAGATACGCAGTATTTT	TRBD2	TRBV11-2	TRBJ2-3	few
CASSLVLQGAPKNIQYF	TGTGCCAGCAGCTTGGTTTTACAGGGGGCACCCAAAAACATTCAGTACTTC	TRBD1	TRBV7-2	TRBJ2-4	many
CASSPRDRGAGELFF	TGTGCCAGCAGTCCACGGGACAGGGGAGCCGGGGAGCTGTTTTTT	TRBD1	TRBV3-1	TRBJ2-2	many
CSARPLGHAYNEQFF	TGCAGTGCTAGACCCCTAGGCCATGCCTACAATGAGCAGTTCTTC	.	TRBV20-1	TRBJ2-1	many
CATSQDPGALPRNEQFF	TGTGCCACCAGCCAAGATCCCGGGGCCCTCCCGCGCAATGAGCAGTTCTTC	.	TRBV3-1	TRBJ2-1	few
CATSDDTTGASTEPQHF	TGTGCCACCAGTGACGATACGACAGGGGCGAGCACCGAGCCCCAGCATTTT	TRBD1	TRBV24-1	TRBJ1-5	many
CASSYQGGGETQYF	TGTGCCAGCAGCTACCAGGGGGGGGGAGAGACCCAGTACTTC	.	TRBV7-2	TRBJ2-5	many
CASSDSVREQYF	TGTGCCAGCAGTGACAGCGTGCGCGAGCAGTACTTC	.	TRBV12-3/TRBV12-4	TRBJ2-7	many
CASSLSGLQETQYF	TGTGCCAGCAGTTTATCAGGATTACAAGAGACCCAGTACTTC	.	TRBV12-3/TRBV12-4	TRBJ2-5	many
CASSQRTGGLGETQYF	TGTGCCAGCAGCCAACGGACAGGGGGCTTGGGAGAGACCCAGTACTTC	TRBD1	TRBV14	TRBJ2-5	many
CASSKDRAGTGELFF	TGTGCCAGCAGCAAGGACAGGGCAGGGACCGGGGAGCTGTTTTTT	TRBD1	TRBV7-2	TRBJ2-2	many
CASSLWGENQPQHF	TGTGCCAGCAGTTTATGGGGGGAGAATCAGCCCCAGCATTTT	.	TRBV12-3/TRBV12-4	TRBJ1-5	many
CASSPRRGGTDTQYF	TGTGCCAGCAGCCCCCGGCGGGGGGGCACAGATACGCAGTATTTT	TRBD2	TRBV5-5	TRBJ2-3	.
CASSHQPTDTQYF	TGCGCCAGCAGCCACCAGCCTACAGATACGCAGTATTTT	.	TRBV5-1	TRBJ2-3	many
CASSFLGDGGELFF	TGTGCCAGCAGTTTTCTGGGAGATGGCGGGGAGCTGTTTTTT	.	TRBV12-3/TRBV12-4	TRBJ2-2	many
CSASNRQNTEAFF	TGCAGTGCTAGTAACAGACAGAACACTGAAGCTTTCTTT	.	TRBV20-1	TRBJ1-1	many
CASSYSGGEGGYTF	TGTGCCAGCAGTTACTCGGGGGGTGAGGGGGGCTACACCTTC	.	TRBV6-5	TRBJ1-2	many
CASSFSVGGTAKNIQYF	TGCGCCAGCAGCTTTAGTGTCGGGGGGACGGCCAAAAACATTCAGTACTTC	TRBD2	TRBV5-1	TRBJ2-4	many